These 22 T cell receptor beta chains originate from one sample sequenced in a study of blood T cells in healthy people across ages. PCR was performed a second time for roughly 7 to 12 cycles using a sample-barcoded 5' primer and a J-beta primer mix. Via MiXCR, TCRdb re-called the 5' RACE reads, giving one row per CDR3 protein. The sample includes about 640,000 distinct CDR3 sequences, under 65% of them seen just once. The sequenced material came from blood. All receptors come from a man aged 55 to 69 in good health.

The V and J genes are TRBV6-1 and TRBJ2-4, with 9 bases aligning to TRBD2. The end of the DNA fits TRBJ2-5 better, so the J call may be wrong. This CDR3 is 15 amino acids long. CDR1 MNHNS and CDR2 SASEGT come from the germline V gene. This CDR3 reads CASRGYSGSQETQYF. CDR3 coding DNA: TGTGCCAGCAGGGGGTATAGCGGGAGCCAAGAGACCCAGTACTTC.

The chain uses TRBV7-2 and TRBJ2-1; 8 bases match TRBD2. CDR3 length: 18 residues. The ends lost 0 bases at V and 1 base at J; junction bases unmatched: 8. Germline CDR1 is SGHTA and CDR2 is FQGNSA. The CDR3 protein is CASSLASGGAVSYNEQFF. CDR3 nucleotides: TGTGCCAGCAGCTTAGCGTCGGGGGGGGCGGTTTCCTACAATGAGCAGTTCTTC.

The gene calls are TRBV12-3 or TRBV12-4 and TRBJ1-5, with D perhaps TRBD1 (5 bases). The V and J ends lost 8 bases and 6 bases respectively, with 14 bases between them. The CDR3 has 13 amino acids. CDR3 DNA sequence: TGTGCCAGCGGACCACGAGGGGTTCAGCCCCAGCATTTT. Translated, it gives CASGPRGVQPQHF.

In nucleotides, the CDR3 is TGCAGCGTTGAAGAGGGGTTAGCGACGCGTGAGCAGTACTTC. It codes for CSVEEGLATREQYF. V usage is TRBV29-1 and J usage is TRBJ2-7, with D maybe TRBD2 (5 bases). V gave up 0 bases and J gave up 7 bases, with 16 bases separating them. Germline CDR1 is SQVTM and CDR2 is ANQGSEA. CDR3 length equals 14 residues.

This clonotype was counted a few times. V gene TRBV12-3 or TRBV12-4 combines with J gene TRBJ2-1; no definite D call. Trimming shortened V by 6 bases and J by 5 bases, and 8 bases separated the two germline ends. CDR3 length: 12 residues. Written as DNA, the CDR3 is TGTGCCAGCAGCCCGTGGGACAATGAGCAGTTCTTC. This translates into CASSPWDNEQFF.

The chain couples TRBV5-1 to TRBJ2-3; D is unclear. Trimming pared 0 bases from V and 2 bases from J, leaving 7 bases between. Germline CDR1 reads SGHRS; CDR2 reads YFSETQ. This CDR3 has 14 residues. DNA for the CDR3: TGCGCCAGCAGCTTGGTACCGATCACAGATACGCAGTATTTT. It is translated as CASSLVPITDTQYF. Supplemented by reference TRBV5-1 and TRBJ2-3, the full variable domain reads KAGVTQTPRYLIKTRGQQVTLSCSPISGHRSVSWYQQTPGQGLQFLFEYFSETQRNKGNFPGRFSGRQFSNSRSEMNVSTLELGDSALYLCASSLVPITDTQYFGPGTRLTVL.

This clonotype was found once. V is TRBV20-1 and J is TRBJ2-5; D is ambiguous. This CDR3 spans 14 amino acids. The germline V gene has CDR1 DFQATT and CDR2 SNEGSKA (reference sequence). Between the trimmed V and J ends, which lost 0 bases and 4 bases, there was a span of 12 bases. CDR3 in DNA: TGCAGTGCTAGAGAGGCCGTCCTAGGAGAGACCCAGTACTTC. Its translation: CSAREAVLGETQYF.

This clonotype was picked up a small number of times. The junction and the germline gene differ at one end; a read error may be behind it. CDR3 residues: CASSQIGQGGETQYF. CDR3 coding DNA: TGTGCCAGCAGCCAGATTGGCCAGGGCGGGGAGACTCAGTACTTC. The chain is built from TRBV4-2 and TRBJ2-5, with a weak D call TRBD2 (6 bases). The CDR3 length is 15 residues. Germline V gives CDR1 LGHNA, CDR2 YNFKEQ.

The chain links TRBV10-3 to TRBJ2-5; no reliable D call. The CDR3 spans 13 residues. Germline CDR1 is ENHRY and CDR2 is SYGVKD. V lost 2 bases and J lost 4, with 8 bases in between. Here the CDR3 reads CAISEVGLETQYF. The CDR3 nucleotides are TGTGCCATCAGTGAGGTGGGGTTAGAGACCCAGTACTTC.

This clonotype showed up just a few times. The chain joins TRBV27 to TRBJ2-7; 11 nucleotides match TRBD2. Looked up from germline, CDR1 is MNHEY and CDR2 is SMNVEV (reference sequence). The CDR3 has 15 amino acids. V lost 5 bases and J lost 7; bases outside the gene matches: 10. CDR3 region: CASSPTSGGLREQYF. The CDR3 nucleotides read TGTGCCAGCAGTCCCACTAGCGGGGGTCTACGAGAGCAGTACTTC.

This clonotype appeared a few times. This sequence joins TRBV3-1 and TRBJ1-2; unclear D gene. Germline CDR1 is LGHDT and CDR2 is YNNKEL (reference sequence). The CDR3 is 14 residues long. The V end lost 4 bases, the J end lost 4 bases, and 13 bases lay between the germline ends. The DNA of the CDR3 is TGTGCCAGCAGCCCAGCGGGGAACGGCTATGGCTACACCTTC. It codes for CASSPAGNGYGYTF.

The chain employs TRBV4-2 and TRBJ1-1; D might be TRBD1 (6 bases). V gave up 0 bases and J gave up 0 bases, with 8 bases separating them. The CDR3 covers 15 residues. Germline CDR1 LGHNA, CDR2 YNFKEQ. CDR3 DNA: TGTGCCAGCAGCCAAGACAGGGGTATGAACACTGAAGCTTTCTTT. Protein product: CASSQDRGMNTEAFF.

This clonotype was recorded a few times. The chain joins TRBV12-3 or TRBV12-4 to TRBJ1-4, with D perhaps matching TRBD1 (6 bases). CDR3 length equals 14 residues. The V end lost 6 bases, the J end lost 4 bases, and 12 bases lay between the germline ends. The CDR3, as DNA: TGTGCCAGCAGCAACAGGGCGAATAATGAAAAACTGTTTTTT. This codes for CASSNRANNEKLFF.

In DNA form, the CDR3 reads TGTGCCAGCAGGCGGCCCGGGACTAGCGGCTACAATGAGCAGTTCTTC. Translated: CASRRPGTSGYNEQFF. The chain carries TRBV12-3 or TRBV12-4 and TRBJ2-1; 11 bases match TRBD2. V shed 6 bases and J 3 bases; nucleotides not matched to a gene: 7. The CDR3 is 16 amino acids.

The chain is built from TRBV4-2 and TRBJ2-3; D remains unclear. The CDR3 length is 16 residues. V lost 0 bases, J lost 1 base, and 11 bases lay in between. CDR1 and CDR2 (germline): LGHNA, YNFKEQ. CDR3 loop: CASSQEGDLRTDTQYF. For the CDR3, the DNA is TGTGCCAGCAGCCAAGAGGGCGACCTCCGCACAGATACGCAGTATTTT.

This clonotype showed up just a few times. The V and J genes are TRBV3-1 and TRBJ2-2; 10 bases match TRBD2. The CDR3 sequence is 16 residues long. V lost 5 bases to trimming and J lost 4 bases; unmatched junction nucleotides: 7. Germline V gives CDR1 LGHDT, CDR2 YNNKEL (reference sequence). The CDR3 loop reads CASSNTGTSVTGELFF. CDR3 coding DNA: TGTGCCAGCAGCAATACCGGGACTAGCGTCACCGGGGAGCTGTTTTTT.

The gene calls are TRBV6-5 and TRBJ2-3; D is ambiguous. Germline-derived CDR1 and CDR2 are MNHEY and SVGAGI. Trimming pared 6 bases from V and 2 bases from J, leaving 12 bases between. The CDR3 runs 14 residues. The CDR3 coding sequence is TGTGCCAGCAGGGTGGGCACCGCCACAGATACGCAGTATTTT. Protein product: CASRVGTATDTQYF.

This rearrangement joins TRBV12-3 or TRBV12-4 to TRBJ2-3; 10 bases fit TRBD2. The CDR3 sequence is 14 residues long. J gave up 6 bases and V 4 bases, and 4 bases lay outside the gene matches. The CDR3 bases are TGTGCCAGCAGTTCTAGCGGGGGATGGGATACGCAGTATTTT. This codes for CASSSSGGWDTQYF.

This clonotype was observed a few times. The chain couples TRBV29-1 to TRBJ2-7, with 8 positions matching TRBD1. Trimming removed 4 bases from V and 1 base from J; junction bases left unmatched: 6. The CDR3 loop spans 14 amino acids. CDR1 is SQVTM, CDR2 ANQGSEA, per germline. The CDR3 sequence: CSVGVDRGSYEQYF. The CDR3 DNA follows: TGCAGCGTTGGCGTTGACAGGGGTTCCTACGAGCAGTACTTC.

The chain combines TRBV10-3 with TRBJ2-2; 9 bases line up with TRBD1. Germline CDR1 and CDR2: ENHRY and SYGVKD. This CDR3 comprises 15 residues. V was clipped by 6 bases and J by 2 bases; unmatched bases: 4. This chain's CDR3 is CAIRPGQGNTGELFF. As DNA, the CDR3 is TGTGCCATCAGGCCGGGACAGGGTAACACCGGGGAGCTGTTTTTT.

Note on this clonotype: A read error may produce the germline difference seen at one junction end. The gene calls are TRBV7-9 and TRBJ2-3; D could derive from TRBD1 or TRBD2 (6 bases each). CDR1 and CDR2 (germline): SEHNR, FQNEAQ (reference sequence). There are 14 residues in the CDR3. The CDR3 region has the DNA TGTGCCGGCAGGCGGGACACTCACACAGATACGCAGTATTTT. This encodes CAGRRDTHTDTQYF.

This rearrangement joins TRBV3-1 to TRBJ2-1, with 8 bases aligning to TRBD2. Germline V gene sequence: CDR1 LGHDT, CDR2 YNNKEL (reference sequence). The CDR3 runs 15 residues. Trimming cost V 7 bases and J 5 bases; bases outside gene matches: 10. For the CDR3, the DNA is TGTGCCAGCAACGACCGCGGGGGGCACCACAATGAGCAGTTCTTC. It yields the protein CASNDRGGHHNEQFF.